This paragraph covers one T cell receptor beta chain sequence. Its antigen is still unknown. Trimming at V came to 4 bases and at J to 4 bases, leaving 6 bases not matched to a gene. The germline V gene encodes CDR1 SGDLS and CDR2 YYNGEE. This CDR3 has 14 amino acids. Sequenced by immunoSEQ multiplex PCR; TCRdb stores in-frame clones only, minus some. The data show 2 million or so clones, approximately 94% seen once. These data belong to a study of shared clonotypes between healthy human individuals. Study results and caveats: Larger richness was generally estimated for naive than memory subsets. The genetic and exposure-history diversity represented was limited by few donors.

CD45RO-negative, CCR7-positively selected cells formed the naive CD8 fraction, excluding terminally differentiated effector memory CD45RA+ cells. Donors included only healthy HIV-negative adults lacking recent acute infections or vaccinations. This receptor was taken from a man younger than 35 in good health. Material: naive CD8+ T cells sorted from blood. This chain links TRBV9 with TRBJ2-3; 7 nucleotides align to TRBD1. DNA for the CDR3: TGTGCCAGCAGCCCAGAGACAGGGCCAGATACGCAGTATTTT. This gives the protein CASSPETGPDTQYF.